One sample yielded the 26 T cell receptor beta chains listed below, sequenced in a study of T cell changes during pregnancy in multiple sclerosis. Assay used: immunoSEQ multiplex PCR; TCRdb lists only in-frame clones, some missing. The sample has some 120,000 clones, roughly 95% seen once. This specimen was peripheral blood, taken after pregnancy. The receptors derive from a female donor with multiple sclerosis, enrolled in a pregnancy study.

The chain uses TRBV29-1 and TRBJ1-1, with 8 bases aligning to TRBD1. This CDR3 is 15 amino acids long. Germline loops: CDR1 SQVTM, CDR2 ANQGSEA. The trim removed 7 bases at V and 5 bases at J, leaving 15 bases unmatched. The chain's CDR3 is CSAGRTGYGGTEAFF. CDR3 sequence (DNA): TGCAGCGCCGGACGGACAGGGTACGGTGGGACTGAAGCTTTCTTT.

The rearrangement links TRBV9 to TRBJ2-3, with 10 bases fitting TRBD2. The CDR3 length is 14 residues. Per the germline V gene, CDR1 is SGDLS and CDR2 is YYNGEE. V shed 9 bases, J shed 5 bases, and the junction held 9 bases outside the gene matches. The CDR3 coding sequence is TGTGCCACCGGCAGCGGGAGGGTTAGAGATACGCAGTATTTT. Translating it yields CATGSGRVRDTQYF.

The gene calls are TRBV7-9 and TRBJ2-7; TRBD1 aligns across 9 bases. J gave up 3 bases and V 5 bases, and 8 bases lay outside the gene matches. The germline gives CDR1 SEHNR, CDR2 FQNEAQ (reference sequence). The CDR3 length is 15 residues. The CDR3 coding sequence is TGTGCCAGCAGCCCCCTCGTGACAGGGGGCTACGAGCAGTACTTC. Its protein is CASSPLVTGGYEQYF. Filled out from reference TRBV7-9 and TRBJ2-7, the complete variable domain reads DTGVSQNPRHKITKRGQNVTFRCDPISEHNRLYWYRQTLGQGPEFLTYFQNEAQLEKSRLLSDRFSAERPKGSFSTLEIQRTEQGDSAMYLCASSPLVTGGYEQYFGPGTRLTVT.

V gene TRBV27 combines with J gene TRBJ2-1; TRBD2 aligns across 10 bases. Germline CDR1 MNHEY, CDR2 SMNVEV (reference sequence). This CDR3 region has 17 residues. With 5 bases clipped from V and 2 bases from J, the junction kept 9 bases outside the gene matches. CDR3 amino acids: CASSQREGLGAYNEQFF. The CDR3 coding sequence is TGTGCCAGCAGTCAGCGGGAGGGCCTTGGCGCCTACAATGAGCAGTTCTTC.

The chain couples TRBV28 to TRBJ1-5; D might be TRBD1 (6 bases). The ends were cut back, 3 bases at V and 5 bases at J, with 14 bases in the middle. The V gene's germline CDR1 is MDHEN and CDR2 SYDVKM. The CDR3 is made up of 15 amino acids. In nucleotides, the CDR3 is TGTGCCAGCAGTTTGGGGCAGGGGTTACATCAGCCCCAGCATTTT. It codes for CASSLGQGLHQPQHF.

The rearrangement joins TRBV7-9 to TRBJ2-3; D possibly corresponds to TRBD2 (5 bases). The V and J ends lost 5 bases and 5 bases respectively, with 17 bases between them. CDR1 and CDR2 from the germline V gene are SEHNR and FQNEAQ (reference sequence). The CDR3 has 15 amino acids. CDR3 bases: TGTGCCAGCAGCACGGGCGGCGGAGGTCAAGATACGCAGTATTTT. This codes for CASSTGGGGQDTQYF.

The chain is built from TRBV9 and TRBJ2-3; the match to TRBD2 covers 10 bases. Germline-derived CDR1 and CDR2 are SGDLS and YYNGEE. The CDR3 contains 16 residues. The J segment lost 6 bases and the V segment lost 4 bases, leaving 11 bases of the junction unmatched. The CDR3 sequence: CASSLAGLAGADTQYF. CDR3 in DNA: TGTGCCAGCAGCCTTGCCGGGCTAGCGGGAGCTGATACGCAGTATTTT.

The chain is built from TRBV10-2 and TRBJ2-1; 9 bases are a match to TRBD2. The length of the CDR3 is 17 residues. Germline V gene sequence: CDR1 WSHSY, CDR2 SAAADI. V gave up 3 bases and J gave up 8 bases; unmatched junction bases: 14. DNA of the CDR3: TGCGCCAGCAGTGACCTCCCTTTTTCTAGCGGGAAGTATGAGCAGTTCTTC. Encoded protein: CASSDLPFSSGKYEQFF.

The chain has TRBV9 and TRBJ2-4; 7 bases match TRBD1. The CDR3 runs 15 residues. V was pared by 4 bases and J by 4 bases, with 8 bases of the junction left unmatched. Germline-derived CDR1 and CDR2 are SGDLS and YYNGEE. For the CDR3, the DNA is TGTGCCAGCAGCCCATCGGACAGGCCAAAAAACATTCAGTACTTC. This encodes CASSPSDRPKNIQYF.

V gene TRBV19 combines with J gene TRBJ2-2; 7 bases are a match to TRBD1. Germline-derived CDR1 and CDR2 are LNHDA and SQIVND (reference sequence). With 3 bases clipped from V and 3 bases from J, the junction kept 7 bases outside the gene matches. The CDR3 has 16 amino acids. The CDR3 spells CASSIGQGDYTGELFF. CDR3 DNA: TGTGCCAGTAGTATCGGGCAGGGGGATTACACCGGGGAGCTGTTTTTT.

The CDR3 DNA reads TGTGCCAGTACACTGCGGGACGGTAGCAATCAGCCCCAGCATTTT. It specifies CASTLRDGSNQPQHF. V usage is TRBV19 and J usage is TRBJ1-5; D is perhaps TRBD1 (5 bases). Germline values: CDR1 LNHDA, CDR2 SQIVND (reference sequence). V was trimmed by 7 bases and J by 0 bases, leaving 13 bases between them. CDR3 length equals 15 residues.

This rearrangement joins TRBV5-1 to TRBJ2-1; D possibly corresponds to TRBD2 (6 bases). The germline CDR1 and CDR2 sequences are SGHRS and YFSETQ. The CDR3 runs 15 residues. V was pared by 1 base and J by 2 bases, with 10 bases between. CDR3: CASSLRLAPYNEQFF. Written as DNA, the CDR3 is TGCGCCAGCAGCTTGAGGCTAGCGCCCTACAATGAGCAGTTCTTC.

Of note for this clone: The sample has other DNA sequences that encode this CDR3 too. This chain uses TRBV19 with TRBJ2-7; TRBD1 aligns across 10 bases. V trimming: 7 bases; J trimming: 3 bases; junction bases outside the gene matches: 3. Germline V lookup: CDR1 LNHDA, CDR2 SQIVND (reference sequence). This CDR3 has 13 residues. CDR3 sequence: CASTGTGVYEQYF. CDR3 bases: TGTGCCAGTACCGGGACAGGGGTCTACGAGCAGTACTTC.

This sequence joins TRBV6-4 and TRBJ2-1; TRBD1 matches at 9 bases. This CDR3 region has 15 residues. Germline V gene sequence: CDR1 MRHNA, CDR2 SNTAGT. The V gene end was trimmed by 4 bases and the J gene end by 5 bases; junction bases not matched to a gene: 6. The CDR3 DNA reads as TGTGCCAGCAGTGTCACACAGGGGGCCCACAATGAGCAGTTCTTC. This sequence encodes CASSVTQGAHNEQFF.

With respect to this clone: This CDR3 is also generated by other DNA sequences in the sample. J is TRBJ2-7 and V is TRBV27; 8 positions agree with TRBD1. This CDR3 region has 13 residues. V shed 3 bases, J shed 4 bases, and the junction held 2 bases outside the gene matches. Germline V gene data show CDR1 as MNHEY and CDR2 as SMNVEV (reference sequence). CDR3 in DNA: TGTGCCAGCAGTTTGCAGGGGGCTTACGAGCAGTACTTC. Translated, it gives CASSLQGAYEQYF.

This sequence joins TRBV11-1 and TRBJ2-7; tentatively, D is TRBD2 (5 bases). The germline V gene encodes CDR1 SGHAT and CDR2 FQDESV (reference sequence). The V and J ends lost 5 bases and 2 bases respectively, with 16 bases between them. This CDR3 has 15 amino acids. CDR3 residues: CASSPDGNSAYEQYF. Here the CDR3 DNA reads TGTGCCAGCAGCCCAGACGGGAATTCAGCCTACGAGCAGTACTTC.

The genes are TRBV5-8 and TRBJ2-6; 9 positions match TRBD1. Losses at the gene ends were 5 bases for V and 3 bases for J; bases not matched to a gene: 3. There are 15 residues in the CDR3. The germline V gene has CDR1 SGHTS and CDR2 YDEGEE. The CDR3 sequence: CASRQGARGANVLTF. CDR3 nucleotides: TGTGCCAGCAGACAGGGGGCGCGTGGGGCCAACGTCCTGACTTTC.

CDR3 region: CSVEGGTSGDYEQYF. As DNA, the CDR3 is TGCAGCGTTGAAGGCGGGACTAGCGGCGATTACGAGCAGTACTTC. This chain uses TRBV29-1 with TRBJ2-7, with 11 bases matching TRBD2. After removal of 1 base from V and 4 bases from J, the junction contained 6 bases not matched to a gene. Per germline, CDR1 SQVTM and CDR2 ANQGSEA. This CDR3 spans 15 amino acids.

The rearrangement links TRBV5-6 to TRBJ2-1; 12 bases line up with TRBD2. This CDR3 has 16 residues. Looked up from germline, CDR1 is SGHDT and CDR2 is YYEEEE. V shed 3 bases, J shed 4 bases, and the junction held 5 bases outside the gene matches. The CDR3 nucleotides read TGTGCCAGCAGCTCCTCCGGGACTAGCGGGTACAATGAGCAGTTCTTC. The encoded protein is CASSSSGTSGYNEQFF.

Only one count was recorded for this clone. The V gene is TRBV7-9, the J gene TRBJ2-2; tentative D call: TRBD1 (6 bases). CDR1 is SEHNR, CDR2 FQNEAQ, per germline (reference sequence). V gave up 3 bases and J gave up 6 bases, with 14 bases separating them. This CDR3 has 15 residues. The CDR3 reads CASSFLTGSAGELFF. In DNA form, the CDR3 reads TGTGCCAGCAGCTTCTTAACAGGGTCGGCCGGGGAGCTGTTTTTT.

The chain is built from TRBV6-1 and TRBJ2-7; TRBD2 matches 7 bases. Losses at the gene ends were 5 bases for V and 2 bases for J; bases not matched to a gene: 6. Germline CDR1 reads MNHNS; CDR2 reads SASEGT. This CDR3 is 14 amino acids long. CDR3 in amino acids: CASSNGGEAYEQYF. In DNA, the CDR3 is TGTGCCAGCAGTAATGGGGGGGAAGCCTACGAGCAGTACTTC.

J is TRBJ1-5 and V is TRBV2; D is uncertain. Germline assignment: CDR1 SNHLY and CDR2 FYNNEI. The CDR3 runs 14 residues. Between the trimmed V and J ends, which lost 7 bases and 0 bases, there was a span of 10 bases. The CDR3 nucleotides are TGTGCCAGCACTCGGGATAGTAGCAATCAGCCCCAGCATTTT. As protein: CASTRDSSNQPQHF.

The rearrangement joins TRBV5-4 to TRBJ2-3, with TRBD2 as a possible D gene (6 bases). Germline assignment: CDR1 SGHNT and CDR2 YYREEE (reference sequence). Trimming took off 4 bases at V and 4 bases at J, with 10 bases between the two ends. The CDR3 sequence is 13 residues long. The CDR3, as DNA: TGTGCCAGCAGCCCCCCGGGGGCAGATACGCAGTATTTT. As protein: CASSPPGADTQYF.

CDR3 bases: TGTGCAAGTCGCTTCAACCAGCGGGAGACCTACGAGCAGTACTTC. Its translation is CASRFNQRETYEQYF. The gene calls are TRBV12-2 and TRBJ2-7; TRBD2, the table's D call, lacks a check against the DNA. TRBV12-2 is labeled a pseudogene. The CDR3 covers 15 residues.

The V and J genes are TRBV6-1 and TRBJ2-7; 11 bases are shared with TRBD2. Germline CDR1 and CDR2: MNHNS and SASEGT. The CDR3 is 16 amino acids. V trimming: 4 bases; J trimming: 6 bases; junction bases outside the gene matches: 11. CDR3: CASSGQSTSGSFEQYF. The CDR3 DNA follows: TGTGCCAGCAGTGGGCAGAGCACTAGCGGGAGCTTCGAGCAGTACTTC.

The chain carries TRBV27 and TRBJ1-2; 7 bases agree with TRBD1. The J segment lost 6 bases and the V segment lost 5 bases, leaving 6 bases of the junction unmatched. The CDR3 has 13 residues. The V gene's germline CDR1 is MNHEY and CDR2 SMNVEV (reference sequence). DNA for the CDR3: TGTGCCAGCAGTCCGACAGGGAATAATGGCTACACCTTC. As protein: CASSPTGNNGYTF.